The next 29 T cell receptor beta chains were all read from a single sample in a study of identical twins. TCRdb re-called the 5' RACE reads through MiXCR, storing one row per CDR3 protein. The data hold about 810,000 distinct CDR3 sequences, with more than 9% observed a single time. These data were also filed under a second study, of yellow fever vaccine responses in identical twins.

Sequencing was carried out using PBMCs. The receptor source for this set is a woman between 18 and 30 years old in good health.

This clonotype was found a few times. The genes are TRBV9 and TRBJ2-1, with TRBD2 identical over 8 bases. CDR1 is SGDLS, CDR2 YYNGEE, per germline. The CDR3 totals 15 residues. J was trimmed by 6 bases and V by 3 bases; bases with no gene match: 8. CDR3 in amino acids: CASSGGGTSINEQFF. CDR3 nucleotides: TGTGCCAGCAGCGGAGGGGGGACTAGTATCAATGAGCAGTTCTTC.

The chain joins TRBV5-1 to TRBJ2-3; 8 bases are shared with TRBD2. CDR3 size: 16 residues. CDR1 is SGHRS, CDR2 YFSETQ, per germline. J lost 2 bases, V lost 0 bases, and 5 bases had no gene match. In DNA, the CDR3 is TGCGCCAGCAGCTTGGCAGCGGGGGAGAACACAGATACGCAGTATTTT. This translates into CASSLAAGENTDTQYF.

This clonotype has more than one count but fewer than ten. The chain combines TRBV28 with TRBJ2-2, with D perhaps being TRBD1 or TRBD2 (6 bases each). V was shortened by 2 bases and J by 7 bases, with 23 bases between the two germline ends. In germline, CDR1 is MDHEN, CDR2 SYDVKM. CDR3 length: 18 residues. CDR3: CASSLGLPKGGPSGELFF. The CDR3 DNA follows: TGTGCCAGCAGTTTAGGCCTCCCGAAAGGGGGGCCGAGCGGGGAGCTGTTTTTT.

This clonotype was picked up one time. This sequence joins TRBV20-1 and TRBJ1-4; D is unresolved. The germline V and J ends were trimmed by 1 base and 0 bases, with 6 bases remaining between them. Germline values: CDR1 DFQATT, CDR2 SNEGSKA (reference sequence). This CDR3 comprises 14 residues. CDR3 in amino acids: CSARGGSTNEKLFF. The CDR3 bases are TGCAGTGCTAGAGGAGGGTCAACTAATGAAAAACTGTTTTTT.

This clonotype was counted only a few times. The gene calls are TRBV20-1 and TRBJ2-1; 13 nucleotides agree with TRBD2. CDR3 size: 14 residues. V shed 0 bases and J 8 bases; nucleotides not matched to a gene: 1. The germline CDR1 and CDR2 sequences are DFQATT and SNEGSKA (reference sequence). This CDR3 is CSAREGTSGDEQFF. CDR3 nucleotides: TGCAGTGCTAGAGAGGGGACTAGCGGGGATGAGCAGTTCTTC.

The chain has TRBV20-1 and TRBJ2-1, with 7 bases aligning to TRBD2. V shed 6 bases, J shed 3 bases, and the junction held 8 bases outside the gene matches. The CDR3 runs 14 residues. The germline gives CDR1 DFQATT, CDR2 SNEGSKA (reference sequence). Here the CDR3 DNA reads TGCAGTGCCAGAAGCGGGGCCGGCTACAATGAGCAGTTCTTC. Translation: CSARSGAGYNEQFF.

This clonotype was found many times. Germline and junction disagree at one end, which may indicate a read error. The chain is built from TRBV5-1 and TRBJ1-1; the match to TRBD1 covers 7 bases. Per the germline V gene, CDR1 is SGHRS and CDR2 is YFSETQ. This CDR3 has 14 residues. CDR3 sequence reads: CASSPDRMNTEAFF. The CDR3 coding sequence is TGTGCCAGCAGTCCGGACAGGATGAACACTGAAGCTTTCTTT.

In this sample, this clonotype turned up a few times. The chain recombines TRBV7-2 with TRBJ1-1; possible D gene TRBD1, 5 bases. V was trimmed by 2 bases and J by 4 bases, leaving 17 bases between them. This CDR3 comprises 16 residues. Germline-derived CDR1 and CDR2 are SGHTA and FQGNSA. The CDR3 sequence is CASSLQGSGAGTEAFF. CDR3 DNA sequence: TGTGCCAGCAGCTTACAGGGTAGCGGTGCGGGCACTGAAGCTTTCTTT.

This clonotype was detected many times. CDR3 region: CASSQDGWGLSSGNTIYF. The CDR3 nucleotides are TGTGCCAGCAGCCAAGATGGATGGGGACTGTCCTCTGGAAACACCATATATTTT. This sequence joins TRBV3-1 and TRBJ1-3; TRBD1 is a possible D gene (5 bases). Between the trimmed V and J ends, which lost 0 bases and 0 bases, there was a span of 15 bases. In germline, CDR1 is LGHDT, CDR2 YNNKEL (reference sequence). This CDR3 contains 18 residues.

This clonotype was seen a few times. The chain has TRBV4-1 and TRBJ2-3; D remains unclear. CDR3 size: 14 residues. V lost 3 bases and J 4 bases, leaving 11 bases between the germline ends. From germline, CDR1 is MGHRA and CDR2 YSYEKL. This chain's CDR3 is CASSHIVVSDTQYF. Here the CDR3 DNA reads TGCGCCAGCAGCCACATCGTCGTGTCAGATACGCAGTATTTT.

There are a few counts of this clonotype. This sequence joins TRBV11-1 and TRBJ1-4, with D maybe TRBD1 (5 bases). This CDR3 is 20 amino acids long. Trimming stripped 5 bases from V and 0 bases from J, with 25 bases between. CDR1 is SGHAT, CDR2 FQDESV, per germline (reference sequence). The CDR3 DNA sequence: TGTGCCAGCAGCCCTAGATCCGGGGGAGAATACCTCTCAACTAATGAAAAACTGTTTTTT. Translated, it gives CASSPRSGGEYLSTNEKLFF.

CDR3 nucleotide sequence: TGCAGTCGTGGGACAGGCCAAGAGACCCAGTACTTC. It is translated as CSRGTGQETQYF. V and J are TRBV20-1 and TRBJ2-5, with 8 positions matching TRBD1. The length of the CDR3 is 12 residues. Looked up from germline, CDR1 is DFQATT and CDR2 is SNEGSKA (reference sequence). The junction had 3 bases not matched to a gene; V was cut back by 8 bases and J by 1 base.

This clonotype was found a few times. V usage is TRBV6-5 and J usage is TRBJ1-5; D might be TRBD1 (5 bases). This CDR3 is 13 amino acids long. V gave up 1 base and J gave up 4 bases, with 5 bases separating them. The germline gives CDR1 MNHEY, CDR2 SVGAGI. This CDR3 is CASSYYRNQPQHF. The CDR3 DNA sequence: TGTGCCAGCAGTTACTACAGGAATCAGCCCCAGCATTTT.

This chain joins TRBV5-1 and TRBJ2-7; 9 bases map to TRBD1. Germline V lookup: CDR1 SGHRS, CDR2 YFSETQ. J lost 2 bases, V lost 7 bases, and 19 bases had no gene match. The CDR3 has 18 residues. The CDR3, as DNA: TGCGCCAGCCCGACCGGGACAGGGCCGTACAACCATCCCTACGAGCAGTACTTC. It encodes CASPTGTGPYNHPYEQYF. The full variable domain, completed using reference TRBV5-1 and TRBJ2-7, is KAGVTQTPRYLIKTRGQQVTLSCSPISGHRSVSWYQQTPGQGLQFLFEYFSETQRNKGNFPGRFSGRQFSNSRSEMNVSTLELGDSALYLCASPTGTGPYNHPYEQYFGPGTRLTVT.

This clonotype was observed a few times. This sequence joins TRBV11-1 and TRBJ1-1, with TRBD1 matching over 7 bases. The CDR3 consists of 18 residues. The ends lost 5 bases at V and 1 base at J; junction bases unmatched: 16. Per germline, CDR1 SGHAT and CDR2 FQDESV (reference sequence). The CDR3 nucleotides read TGTGCCAGCAGCGTCGGAGTGACAGGGCTTTCGGCGAACACTGAAGCTTTCTTT. Amino acids: CASSVGVTGLSANTEAFF.

This clonotype was counted between two and nine times. This chain links TRBV20-1 with TRBJ2-5; unclear D gene. The CDR3 length is 12 residues. V was pared by 3 bases and J by 0 bases, with 5 bases between. Germline CDR1 DFQATT, CDR2 SNEGSKA (reference sequence). This CDR3 is CSARINQETQYF. The DNA of the CDR3 is TGCAGTGCTAGGATTAACCAAGAGACCCAGTACTTC.

The chain carries TRBV6-1 and TRBJ1-5, with a possible D match to TRBD1 (5 bases). Trimming removed 6 bases from V and 7 bases from J, with 19 bases in between. This CDR3 has 15 residues. The germline V gene encodes CDR1 MNHNS and CDR2 SASEGT. The CDR3 sequence is CASRLSDERGQPQHF. DNA for the CDR3: TGTGCCAGCAGGCTGAGTGATGAAAGGGGACAGCCCCAGCATTTT.

The V and J genes are TRBV24-1 and TRBJ2-3; a possible D gene is TRBD2 (6 bases). V was cut by 3 bases and J by 7 bases, with 16 bases left in between. CDR1 is KGHDR, CDR2 SFDVKD, per germline. This CDR3 spans 15 amino acids. The DNA for the CDR3 is TGTGCCACCAGTGATCCTCGCGGGGAATCGAATACGCAGTATTTT. Amino acid sequence: CATSDPRGESNTQYF.

The chain links TRBV10-3 to TRBJ2-1, with 8 bases lining up with TRBD2. The CDR3 is 15 amino acids. From germline, CDR1 is ENHRY and CDR2 SYGVKD. V trimming: 6 bases; J trimming: 8 bases; junction bases outside the gene matches: 12. The CDR3: CAISKTSAGGDEQFF. CDR3 sequence (DNA): TGTGCCATCAGCAAGACTAGCGCGGGAGGAGATGAGCAGTTCTTC.

This clonotype was found a few times. The chain uses TRBV27 and TRBJ1-5; D perhaps matches TRBD1 (5 bases). The CDR3 covers 14 residues. Germline V gene lookup returns CDR1 MNHEY and CDR2 SMNVEV (reference sequence). The V gene lost 11 bases and the J gene lost 6 bases, with 20 bases spanning the gap. This CDR3 is CARKDWGEGQPQHF. The CDR3 DNA is TGTGCCCGTAAGGACTGGGGCGAGGGTCAGCCCCAGCATTTT.

This clonotype was detected only a few times. The genes are TRBV20-1 and TRBJ2-7, with TRBD1 as a possible D gene (6 bases). This CDR3 has 14 residues. Trimming removed 3 bases at V and 2 bases at J, with 14 bases between. CDR1 is DFQATT, CDR2 SNEGSKA, per germline (reference sequence). The CDR3 nucleotides read TGCAGTGCTAGCTCCAGGGGCACTACCTACGAGCAGTACGTC. It codes for CSASSRGTTYEQYV.

This clonotype occurred many times. This chain connects TRBV3-1 to TRBJ1-5; 9 bases match TRBD1. Germline assignment: CDR1 LGHDT and CDR2 YNNKEL (reference sequence). The CDR3 is 15 amino acids. V gave up 4 bases and J gave up 4 bases; unmatched junction bases: 5. As DNA, the CDR3 is TGTGCCAGCAGCCCCTCGACAGGGGGAAATCAGCCCCAGCATTTT. Amino acid sequence: CASSPSTGGNQPQHF.

The sample holds a few counts of this clonotype. The chain is built from TRBV7-8 and TRBJ2-1, with TRBD2 as a possible D gene (6 bases). Trimming took 3 bases from V and 2 from J, leaving 20 bases between them. Germline V gene lookup returns CDR1 SGHVS and CDR2 FQNEAQ. The CDR3 sequence is 18 residues long. The CDR3 loop is CASSFRPFGLSTYNEQFF. In nucleotides, the CDR3 is TGTGCCAGCAGCTTTAGGCCTTTCGGACTATCCACCTACAATGAGCAGTTCTTC.

This clonotype was seen ten or more times. The chain recombines TRBV12-3 or TRBV12-4 with TRBJ1-1; D unclear. There are 15 residues in the CDR3. Trimming cost V 6 bases and J 1 base, with 15 bases left between them. CDR3 sequence reads: CASSPDAETNTEAFF. For the CDR3, the DNA is TGTGCCAGCAGCCCCGACGCGGAAACGAACACTGAAGCTTTCTTT.

The chain couples TRBV3-1 to TRBJ1-5, with D perhaps matching TRBD1 (6 bases). The germline V gene encodes CDR1 LGHDT and CDR2 YNNKEL (reference sequence). The CDR3 length is 13 residues. V lost 7 bases, J lost 4 bases, and 11 bases lay in between. The CDR3 nucleotides are TGTGCCAGCACCACAGGGAATAATCAGCCCCAGCATTTT. Its protein product is CASTTGNNQPQHF.

There are a few counts of this clonotype. The chain has TRBV6-6 and TRBJ2-7; no firm D call. Trimming took 8 bases from V and 1 from J, leaving 12 bases between them. The CDR3 spans 13 residues. In germline, CDR1 is MNHNY, CDR2 SVGAGI (reference sequence). This chain's CDR3 is CASSRSQSYEQYV. CDR3 sequence (DNA): TGTGCCAGCTCTAGATCCCAATCCTACGAGCAGTACGTC.

This clonotype was counted between two and nine times. The chain is built from TRBV7-2 and TRBJ2-7; no firm D call. CDR1 SGHTA and CDR2 FQGNSA come from the germline V gene. The CDR3 sequence is 16 residues long. V was trimmed by 1 base and J by 0 bases, leaving 13 bases between them. The CDR3 coding sequence is TGTGCCAGCAGCTTAGGCCCCCTCAAAAGCTCCTACGAGCAGTACTTC. This gives the protein CASSLGPLKSSYEQYF.

Only a few counts were recorded for this clonotype. The rearrangement joins TRBV2 to TRBJ1-1; D is perhaps TRBD1 (6 bases). The CDR3 covers 15 residues. Between the trimmed V and J ends, which lost 5 bases and 1 base, there was a span of 14 bases. CDR1 and CDR2 (germline): SNHLY, FYNNEI. In DNA, the CDR3 is TGTGCCAGCAGTACCAGCAGGGGCAGGAACACTGAAGCTTTCTTT. Residues: CASSTSRGRNTEAFF.

This clonotype was counted a few times. This sequence joins TRBV24-1 and TRBJ2-1, with a weak D call TRBD1 (6 bases). Germline CDR1 KGHDR, CDR2 SFDVKD. CDR3 length equals 15 residues. With 4 bases removed from V and 3 bases from J, the gap between germline ends came to 12 bases. CDR3 nucleotides: TGTGCCACCAGTGACCACCGACAGGTCTACAATGAGCAGTTCTTC. Translating gives CATSDHRQVYNEQFF.